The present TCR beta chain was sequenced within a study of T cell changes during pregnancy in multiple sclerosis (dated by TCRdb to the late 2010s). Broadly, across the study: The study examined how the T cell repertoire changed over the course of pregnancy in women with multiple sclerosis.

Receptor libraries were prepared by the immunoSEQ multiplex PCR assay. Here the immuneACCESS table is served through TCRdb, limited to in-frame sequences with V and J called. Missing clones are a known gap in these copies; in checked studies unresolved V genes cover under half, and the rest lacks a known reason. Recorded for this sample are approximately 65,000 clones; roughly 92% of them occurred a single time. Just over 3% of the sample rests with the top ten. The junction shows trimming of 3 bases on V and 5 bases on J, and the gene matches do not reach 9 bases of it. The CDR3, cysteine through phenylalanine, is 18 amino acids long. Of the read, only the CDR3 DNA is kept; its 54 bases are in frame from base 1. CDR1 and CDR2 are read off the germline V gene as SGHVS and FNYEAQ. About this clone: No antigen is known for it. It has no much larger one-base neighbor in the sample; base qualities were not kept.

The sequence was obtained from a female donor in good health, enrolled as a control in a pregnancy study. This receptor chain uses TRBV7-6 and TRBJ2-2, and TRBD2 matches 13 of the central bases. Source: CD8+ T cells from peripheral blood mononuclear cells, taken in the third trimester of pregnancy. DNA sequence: TGTGCCAGCAGCTTCCCACGAACTAGCGGGGGGGATACCGGGGAGCTGTTTTTT. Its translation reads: CASSFPRTSGGDTGELFF.